This T cell receptor beta chain was obtained from a study of T cells in localized non-small cell lung cancer. Trimming removed 9 bases from V and 2 bases from J; junction bases left unmatched: 8. This CDR3 region has 14 residues. Per germline, CDR1 LNHDA and CDR2 SQIVND (reference sequence). Notes on the study in general: Appearance in adjacent lung was seen for a median around 60 of the top 100 tumor clones. Heterogeneity within the tumor remains possible, as just one region underwent sequencing. Tumor trailed uninvolved adjacent lung in T cell clonality, which peaked there. Longer overall survival was linked to higher blood T cell density.

Here immunoSEQ multiplex PCR was the method, and the copy in TCRdb shows in-frame clones only, minus some. The top ten clones hold almost 8% of a sample with about 41,000 clones, about 80% of them seen once. With regard to this clone: Its antigen is undetermined.

This TCR derives from a man aged 40-75 years with stage II lung adenocarcinoma. The sequencing here drew on PBMCs, taken before any cancer treatment. This chain links TRBV19 with TRBJ2-3; TRBD2 matches at 7 bases. CDR3 in DNA: TGTGCCAGCAGACTAGCCACAATCACAGATACGCAGTATTTT. It translates to CASRLATITDTQYF. The complete variable domain, with remaining parts taken from reference TRBV19 and TRBJ2-3, reads DGGITQSPKYLFRKEGQNVTLSCEQNLNHDAMYWYRQDPGQGLRLIYYSQIVNDFQKGDIAEGYSVSREKKESFPLTVTSAQKNPTAFYLCASRLATITDTQYFGPGTRLTVL.